These 29 T cell receptor beta chains were sequenced from one sample in a study of T cells in pancreatic ductal adenocarcinoma. Selected pancreatic ductal adenocarcinoma patients had undergone surgery without neoadjuvant therapy. Here immunoSEQ multiplex PCR was the method, and the copy in TCRdb shows in-frame clones only, minus some. The sample records about 98,000 clones, about 96% being singletons. Sequencing was done on a sample of PBMCs. Receptors originate from a human donor with pancreatic ductal adenocarcinoma.

This clone has just one count. The genes are TRBV27 and TRBJ1-1; 8 positions match TRBD1. CDR3 length equals 18 residues. With 0 bases clipped from V and 5 bases from J, the junction kept 14 bases outside the gene matches. CDR1 and CDR2 (germline): MNHEY, SMNVEV (reference sequence). CDR3 bases: TGTGCCAGCAGTTTATCAGGGACAGGAGGAGTGTTATGGACTGAAGCTTTCTTT. Translated: CASSLSGTGGVLWTEAFF.

This clone was found a few times. This chain uses TRBV27 with TRBJ1-4; TRBD1 agrees at 9 bases. The junction had 3 bases not matched to a gene; V was cut back by 5 bases and J by 8 bases. The CDR3 covers 13 residues. CDR1 MNHEY and CDR2 SMNVEV come from the germline V gene (reference sequence). The CDR3 sequence is CASSRDRGEKLFF. The CDR3 DNA reads as TGTGCCAGCAGTAGAGACAGGGGGGAAAAACTGTTTTTT.

The chain has TRBV7-3 and TRBJ2-3; D possibly corresponds to TRBD2 (7 bases). V was trimmed by 8 bases and J by 4 bases, leaving 16 bases between them. This CDR3 has 14 amino acids. Germline CDR1 is SGHTA and CDR2 is FQGTGA. The CDR3 sequence: CASGLGGGPDTQYF. DNA for the CDR3: TGTGCCAGCGGACTAGGGGGAGGACCAGATACGCAGTATTTT.

The table lists this clone with a count of one. This chain joins TRBV18 and TRBJ2-1, with TRBD1 matching 9 bases. The CDR3 is 13 residues long. Trimming cost V 2 bases and J 14 bases; bases outside gene matches: 7. Looked up from germline, CDR1 is KGHSH and CDR2 is LQKENI. As DNA, the CDR3 is TGTGCCAGCTCACCAGAAGGACAGGGGAAAAAGTTCTTC. It encodes CASSPEGQGKKFF.

The chain recombines TRBV7-8 with TRBJ2-1, with 10 bases that match TRBD1. Trimming cost V 5 bases and J 7 bases; bases outside gene matches: 11. Germline V lookup: CDR1 SGHVS, CDR2 FQNEAQ. The CDR3 runs 16 residues. The CDR3 loop is CASSPRTGGYGNEQFF. The CDR3 nucleotides read TGTGCCAGCAGCCCGCGGACAGGGGGGTACGGTAATGAGCAGTTCTTC.

The chain couples TRBV6-6 to TRBJ2-5; perhaps TRBD1 as D (6 bases). With the DNA end fitting TRBJ2-7 better, the J assignment may be wrong. This CDR3 contains 14 residues. CDR1 and CDR2 from the germline V gene are MNHNY and SVGAGI (reference sequence). The CDR3 sequence is CASTKGHAYREQYF. CDR3 nucleotides: TGTGCCAGCACCAAGGGACACGCCTATCGCGAGCAGTACTTC.

The genes are TRBV28 and TRBJ1-1; no firm D call. The CDR3 is made up of 12 amino acids. Trimming cost V 8 bases and J 10 bases, with 17 bases left between them. The germline gives CDR1 MDHEN, CDR2 SYDVKM. DNA of the CDR3: TGTGCCAGCTCTACCGAGGGTTTCGCAGCTTTCTTT. Residues: CASSTEGFAAFF.

The V and J genes are TRBV5-4 and TRBJ2-5, with 7 positions matching TRBD2. Germline V CDR1 and CDR2: SGHNT, YYREEE (reference sequence). The CDR3 contains 13 residues. The trim removed 0 bases at V and 4 bases at J, leaving 0 bases unmatched. This CDR3 reads CASSLAGGETQYF. CDR3 coding DNA: TGTGCCAGCAGCTTGGCGGGGGGAGAGACCCAGTACTTC.

This sequence joins TRBV9 and TRBJ2-6; TRBD1 matches at 7 bases. The germline gives CDR1 SGDLS, CDR2 YYNGEE. CDR3 length: 19 amino acids. V shed 0 bases and J 0 bases; nucleotides not matched to a gene: 9. The CDR3 loop reads CASSVAVGQEYSGANVLTF. The CDR3 DNA reads TGTGCCAGCAGCGTAGCCGTCGGACAGGAATACTCTGGGGCCAACGTCCTGACTTTC.

In its sample, this clone was seen once. The CDR3 region has the DNA TGTGCCATCGGTCCGGCGGCAGGGGGGCTACATACGCAGTATTTT. It translates to CAIGPAAGGLHTQYF. The chain joins TRBV10-3 to TRBJ2-3; weak D call: TRBD1 (7 bases). Germline CDR1 ENHRY, CDR2 SYGVKD. The CDR3 is made up of 15 amino acids. Trimming removed 8 bases at V and 7 bases at J, with 22 bases between.

This chain joins TRBV18 and TRBJ1-1; a weak D match, TRBD1 (5 bases). CDR3 length: 16 amino acids. Looked up from germline, CDR1 is KGHSH and CDR2 is LQKENI. Trimming removed 2 bases at V and 3 bases at J, with 16 bases between. The CDR3 loop reads CASSPNRRTRDTEAFF. The CDR3, as DNA: TGTGCCAGCTCACCAAACCGGCGGACACGGGACACTGAAGCTTTCTTT.

V is TRBV7-9 and J is TRBJ2-7; 14 bases agree with TRBD2. From germline, CDR1 is SEHNR and CDR2 FQNEAQ (reference sequence). J lost 4 bases, V lost 5 bases, and 7 bases had no gene match. CDR3 length equals 16 residues. In DNA, the CDR3 is TGTGCCAGCAGCCCGGGACTAGCGGGAGAGATGTACGAGCAGTACTTC. Translation: CASSPGLAGEMYEQYF.

This chain links TRBV2 with TRBJ2-7; a possible D gene is TRBD2 (6 bases). Trimming removed 4 bases from V and 7 bases from J, with 17 bases in between. Germline V gene lookup returns CDR1 SNHLY and CDR2 FYNNEI. This CDR3 has 14 amino acids. CDR3 sequence: CASSAGLLAPEQYF. Here the CDR3 DNA reads TGTGCCAGCAGTGCGGGACTTCTTGCTCCTGAGCAGTACTTC. The whole variable domain, filled in from reference TRBV2 and TRBJ2-7, reads EPEVTQTPSHQVTQMGQEVILRCVPISNHLYFYWYRQILGQKVEFLVSFYNNEISEKSEIFDDQFSVERPDGSNFTLKIRSTKLEDSAMYFCASSAGLLAPEQYFGPGTRLTVT.

The chain is built from TRBV13 and TRBJ2-7, with D unclear. Germline V gene sequence: CDR1 PRHDT, CDR2 FYEKMQ (reference sequence). CDR3 length: 14 residues. Trimming stripped 4 bases from V and 2 bases from J, with 12 bases between. CDR3 amino acids: CASSSGRPTYEQYF. Written as DNA, the CDR3 is TGTGCCAGCAGCTCTGGGCGACCGACCTACGAGCAGTACTTC.

The gene calls are TRBV5-4 and TRBJ2-2; no clear D. V was cut by 4 bases and J by 4 bases, with 11 bases left in between. This CDR3 region has 14 residues. The germline gives CDR1 SGHNT, CDR2 YYREEE (reference sequence). Here the CDR3 DNA reads TGTGCCAGCAGCGTCGTAGCCAGCACCGGGGAGCTGTTTTTT. Translated, it gives CASSVVASTGELFF. Drawing the rest from reference TRBV5-4 and TRBJ2-2, the complete variable domain is ETGVTQSPTHLIKTRGQQVTLRCSSQSGHNTVSWYQQALGQGPQFIFQYYREEENGRGNFPPRFSGLQFPNYSSELNVNALELDDSALYLCASSVVASTGELFFGEGSRLTVL.

The chain carries TRBV5-1 and TRBJ2-1; 8 nucleotides agree with TRBD2. The CDR3 covers 16 residues. CDR1 and CDR2 (germline): SGHRS, YFSETQ. J was trimmed by 0 bases and V by 4 bases; bases with no gene match: 6. For the CDR3, the DNA is TGCGCCAGCAGCCCATTCACTAGCGGCTCCTACAATGAGCAGTTCTTC. Its translation is CASSPFTSGSYNEQFF.

The CDR3 loop is CASSYGGGSNNEQFF. The CDR3 DNA reads as TGTGCCAGCAGTTACGGCGGCGGGTCCAACAATGAGCAGTTCTTC. This rearrangement joins TRBV6-5 to TRBJ2-1; maybe TRBD2 (5 bases). The germline V and J ends were trimmed by 2 bases and 5 bases, with 13 bases remaining between them. Germline CDR1 MNHEY, CDR2 SVGAGI. This CDR3 is 15 amino acids long.

The rearrangement links TRBV10-2 to TRBJ2-1; 9 bases align to TRBD2. V lost 6 bases and J lost 6; bases outside the gene matches: 3. Germline CDR1 and CDR2: WSHSY and SAAADI. The CDR3 is 13 residues long. In nucleotides, the CDR3 is TGCGCCAGCAGGCGGGAGGGGCTCAATGAGCAGTTCTTC. This translates into CASRREGLNEQFF.

The chain recombines TRBV5-4 with TRBJ2-5; no reliable D call. V was clipped by 0 bases and J by 0 bases, with 3 bases between them. In germline, CDR1 is SGHNT, CDR2 YYREEE (reference sequence). The CDR3 contains 13 residues. The CDR3 here is CASSLAYQETQYF. CDR3 sequence (DNA): TGTGCCAGCAGCTTGGCGTACCAAGAGACCCAGTACTTC.

The gene calls are TRBV10-3 and TRBJ2-1, with a weak D call TRBD2 (7 bases). There are 13 residues in the CDR3. Germline-derived CDR1 and CDR2 are ENHRY and SYGVKD. The ends were cut back, 6 bases at V and 8 bases at J, with 14 bases in the middle. CDR3 in amino acids: CAIRGTGGHEQFF. In nucleotides, the CDR3 is TGTGCCATCAGGGGGACGGGGGGCCATGAGCAGTTCTTC.

The sample holds one count of this clone. V usage is TRBV7-9 and J usage is TRBJ1-1, with D uncertain. The CDR3 has 13 residues. Germline V lookup: CDR1 SEHNR, CDR2 FQNEAQ (reference sequence). V lost 2 bases and J 7 bases, leaving 11 bases between the germline ends. The CDR3 protein is CASSLRPTGEAFF. CDR3 sequence (DNA): TGTGCCAGCAGCTTACGGCCCACGGGTGAAGCTTTCTTT. Full variable domain (rest looked up from reference TRBV7-9 and TRBJ1-1): DTGVSQNPRHKITKRGQNVTFRCDPISEHNRLYWYRQTLGQGPEFLTYFQNEAQLEKSRLLSDRFSAERPKGSFSTLEIQRTEQGDSAMYLCASSLRPTGEAFFGQGTRLTVV.

CDR3 nucleotides: TGTGCTAGTGGCCCCGGGACTAGCGGGACCCTCTACGAGCAGTACTTC. Protein: CASGPGTSGTLYEQYF. The J gene is TRBJ2-7, the V gene TRBV12-5, with 13 positions matching TRBD2. Unmatched junction bases numbered 8, after V lost 6 bases and J lost 3 bases. The CDR3 extends over 16 amino acids. Germline V CDR1 and CDR2: LGHNT, FRNRAP.

The chain couples TRBV6-5 to TRBJ2-7, with 12 bases matching TRBD1. V lost 8 bases, J lost 4 bases, and 9 bases stayed unmatched. Germline V gives CDR1 MNHEY, CDR2 SVGAGI. The CDR3 contains 15 residues. CDR3 residues: CASSRAGQGAYEQYF. CDR3 sequence (DNA): TGTGCCAGCTCCCGAGCGGGACAGGGGGCATACGAGCAGTACTTC.

The chain uses TRBV9 and TRBJ2-2, with D possibly being TRBD2 (5 bases). The CDR3 length is 18 residues. Germline CDR1 and CDR2: SGDLS and YYNGEE. V was clipped by 4 bases and J by 2 bases, with 21 bases between them. The CDR3 sequence: CASSSPPRAGDNTGELFF. The CDR3 coding sequence is TGTGCCAGCAGCTCGCCCCCACGGGCGGGCGACAACACCGGGGAGCTGTTTTTT.

The rearrangement uses TRBV6-5 and TRBJ2-7; 10 nucleotides match TRBD2. Germline CDR1 reads MNHEY; CDR2 reads SVGAGI. The CDR3 spans 13 residues. J was trimmed by 4 bases and V by 6 bases; bases with no gene match: 3. CDR3 sequence reads: CASRTSGRYEQYF. CDR3 bases: TGTGCCAGCAGGACTAGCGGGCGGTACGAGCAGTACTTC.

The chain has TRBV5-6 and TRBJ2-7; D might be TRBD1 (5 bases). The germline V and J ends were trimmed by 2 bases and 9 bases, with 24 bases remaining between them. The germline V gene encodes CDR1 SGHDT and CDR2 YYEEEE. CDR3 length: 16 amino acids. CDR3 nucleotide sequence: TGTGCCAGCAGCTTCTCTACGGACACCTCCCTACTGGGGCAGTACTTC. It encodes CASSFSTDTSLLGQYF.

The DNA for the CDR3 is TGTGCCAGCAGCTCTCCCGGGACTAGTGGAGAGACCCAGTACTTC. This encodes CASSSPGTSGETQYF. The rearrangement joins TRBV5-4 to TRBJ2-5, with 8 bases lining up with TRBD2. The ends lost 3 bases at V and 4 bases at J; junction bases unmatched: 8. Germline V gene lookup returns CDR1 SGHNT and CDR2 YYREEE (reference sequence). This CDR3 region has 15 residues.

This chain connects TRBV30 to TRBJ2-3; the match to TRBD2 covers 11 bases. Germline CDR1 and CDR2: GTSNPN and SVGIG (reference sequence). V gave up 6 bases and J gave up 2 bases; unmatched junction bases: 4. The CDR3 loop spans 14 amino acids. CDR3 bases: TGTGCCTGTAGGACTAGCGGGTACACAGATACGCAGTATTTT. Translation: CACRTSGYTDTQYF.

The chain employs TRBV18 and TRBJ2-5; TRBD1 aligns across 7 bases. The V segment lost 3 bases and the J segment 3 bases; nucleotides outside the gene matches: 1. The CDR3 has 13 residues. Germline-derived CDR1 and CDR2 are KGHSH and LQKENI. CDR3 amino acids: CASSPGTEETQYF. Here the CDR3 DNA reads TGTGCCAGCTCACCCGGGACAGAAGAGACCCAGTACTTC.